This paragraph covers one TCR beta chain sequence. The antigen remains undetermined. Each CDR3 protein gets one entry after TCRdb re-called the RT-PCR reads with MiXCR. The table lists around 300,000 distinct CDR3 sequences, approximately 20% of them singletons. V was trimmed by 8 bases and J by 4 bases, leaving 21 bases between them. The germline V gene has CDR1 SGHAT and CDR2 FQNNGV. The length of the CDR3 is 16 residues. These data originate in a study of response to subunit inactivated influenza vaccine. General study findings and limits: Few additional T cells are recruited per seasonal influenza vaccination, authors suggested.

The rearrangement uses TRBV11-2 and TRBJ2-1; perhaps D is TRBD1 or TRBD2 (6 bases each). This clonotype was sampled from a man in his fifties or sixties who received an inactivated influenza vaccine. The sequenced sample was PBMCs from blood, obtained approximately 22 months after vaccination. CDR3 residues: CASPGGPGQPYNEQFF. CDR3 DNA sequence: TGTGCCAGCCCCGGGGGACCGGGACAACCTTACAATGAGCAGTTCTTC.